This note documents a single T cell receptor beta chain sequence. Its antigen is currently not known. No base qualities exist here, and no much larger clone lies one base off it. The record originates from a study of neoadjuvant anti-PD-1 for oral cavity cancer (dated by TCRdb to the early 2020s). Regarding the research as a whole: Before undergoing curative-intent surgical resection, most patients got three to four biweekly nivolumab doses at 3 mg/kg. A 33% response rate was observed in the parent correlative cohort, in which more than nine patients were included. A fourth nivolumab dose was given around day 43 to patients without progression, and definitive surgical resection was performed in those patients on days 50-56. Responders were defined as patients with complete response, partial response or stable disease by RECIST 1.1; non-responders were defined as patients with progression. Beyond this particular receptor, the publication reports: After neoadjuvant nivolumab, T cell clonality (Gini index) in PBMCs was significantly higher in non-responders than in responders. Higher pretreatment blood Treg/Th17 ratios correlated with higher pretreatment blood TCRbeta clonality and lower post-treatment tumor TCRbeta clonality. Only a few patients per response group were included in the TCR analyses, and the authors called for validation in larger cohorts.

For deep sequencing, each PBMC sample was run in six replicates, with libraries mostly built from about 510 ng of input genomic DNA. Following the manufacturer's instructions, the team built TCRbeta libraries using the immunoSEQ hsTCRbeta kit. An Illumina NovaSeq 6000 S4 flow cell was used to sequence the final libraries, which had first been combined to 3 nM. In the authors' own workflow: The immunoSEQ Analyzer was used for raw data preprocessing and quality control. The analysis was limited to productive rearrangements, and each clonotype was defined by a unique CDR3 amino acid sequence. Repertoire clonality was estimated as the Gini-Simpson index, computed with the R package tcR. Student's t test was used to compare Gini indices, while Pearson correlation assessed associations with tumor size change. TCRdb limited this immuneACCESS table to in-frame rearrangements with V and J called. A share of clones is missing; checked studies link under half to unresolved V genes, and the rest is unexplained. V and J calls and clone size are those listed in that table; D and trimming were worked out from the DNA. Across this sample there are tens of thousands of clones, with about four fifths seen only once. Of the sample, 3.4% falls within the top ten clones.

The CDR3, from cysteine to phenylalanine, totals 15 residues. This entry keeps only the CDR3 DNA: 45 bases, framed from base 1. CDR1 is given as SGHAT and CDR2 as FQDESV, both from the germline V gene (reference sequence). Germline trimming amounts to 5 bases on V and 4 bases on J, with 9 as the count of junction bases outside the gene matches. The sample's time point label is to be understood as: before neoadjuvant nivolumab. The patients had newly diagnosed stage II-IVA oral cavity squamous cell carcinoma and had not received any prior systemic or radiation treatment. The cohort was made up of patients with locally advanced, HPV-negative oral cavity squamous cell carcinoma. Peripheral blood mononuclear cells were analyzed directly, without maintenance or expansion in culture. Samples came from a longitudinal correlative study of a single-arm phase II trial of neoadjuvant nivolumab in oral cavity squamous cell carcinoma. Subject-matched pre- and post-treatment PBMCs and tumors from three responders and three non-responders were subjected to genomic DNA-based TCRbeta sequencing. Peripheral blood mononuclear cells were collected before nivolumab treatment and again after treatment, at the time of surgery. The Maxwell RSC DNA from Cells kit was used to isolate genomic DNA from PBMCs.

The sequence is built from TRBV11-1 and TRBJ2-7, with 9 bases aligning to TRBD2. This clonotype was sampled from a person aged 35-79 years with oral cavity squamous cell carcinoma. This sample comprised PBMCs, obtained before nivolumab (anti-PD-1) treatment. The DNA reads TGTGCCAGCAGCCCAATGACAGCGGGAGGATACGAGCAGTACTTC. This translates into CASSPMTAGGYEQYF.